The following is a TCR beta chain sequence with its context. The sample belongs to a study of blood T cell repertoires in COVID-19. Across the study: The study drew acute and convalescent COVID-19 samples from the United States, Italy and Spain.

V lost 1 base to trimming and J lost 10 bases, with 13 bases between them. The CDR3 contains 14 residues. The germline V gene encodes CDR1 LNHNV and CDR2 YYDKDF (reference sequence). As originally analysed: Estimation of nucleated cell counts relied on the amplification of reference gene primers. The table came from immunoSEQ multiplex PCR; TCRdb's copy has only in-frame clones and leaves some out. The V and J calls and clone size come from that table; D and trimming were worked out from the DNA. The sample has under 200,000 clones, 65% to 85% seen once. This clonotype originated in a woman in her sixties or seventies who had recovered from COVID-19. The V gene is TRBV15, the J gene TRBJ1-4; D remains unclear. Sequenced input: PBMCs or T cells enriched from blood (not recorded which). CDR3 in DNA: TGTGCCACCAGCAGAGGGGCAGTCATTGGAAAACTGTTTTTT. This codes for CATSRGAVIGKLFF.